This entry is about one TCR beta chain. The sample originates from a study of cytotoxic CD8 clonotypes in ibrutinib-treated CLL. TCRdb keeps only in-frame clones here, not all; method: immunoSEQ multiplex PCR. This sample has about 310,000 clones; about 80% occur once, and the top ten carry approximately 7%. CDR3 size: 15 residues. Trimming removed 1 base from V and 8 bases from J, with 17 bases in between. CDR1 KGHSH and CDR2 LQKENI come from the germline V gene. This receptor was taken from a human donor with chronic lymphocytic leukemia. This sequence joins TRBV18 and TRBJ1-2; tentatively, D is TRBD1 (5 bases). Sequencing was performed on PBMCs, taken before ibrutinib treatment. The CDR3 loop is CASSPQRGWLNGYTF. The CDR3, as DNA: TGTGCCAGCTCACCACAGAGGGGCTGGCTAAACGGCTACACCTTC.